The 27 T cell receptor beta chains below come from one sample, sequenced in a study of control samples from healthy donors and cancer patients. The repertoire was sequenced with immunoSEQ multiplex PCR; TCRdb's copy has only in-frame clones and lacks some. The sample has 170,000 or so clones, 94% seen once. Material for sequencing was blood. These receptors were taken from a woman aged 18-35 years in good health.

V and J are TRBV5-5 and TRBJ1-4; D is unclear. In germline, CDR1 is SGHKS, CDR2 YYEKEE (reference sequence). V lost 4 bases, J lost 8 bases, and 12 bases lay in between. The CDR3 runs to 13 residues. The CDR3, as DNA: TGTGCCAGCAGCCTTCCGTCAGAGGAAAAACTGTTTTTT. Its translation: CASSLPSEEKLFF.

V gene TRBV3-1 (or the pseudogene TRBV3-2) combines with J gene TRBJ1-4; the D gene is possibly TRBD1 (6 bases). CDR3 size: 18 residues. Per germline, CDR1 LGHDT and CDR2 YNNKEL (reference sequence). V was cut by 3 bases and J by 3 bases, with 20 bases left in between. The CDR3 protein is CASSQGWTVGGSNEKLFF. DNA for the CDR3: TGTGCCAGCAGCCAGGGTTGGACAGTAGGGGGTTCTAATGAAAAACTGTTTTTT.

The J gene is TRBJ1-3, the V gene TRBV10-1, with D possibly being TRBD1 (6 bases). CDR1 is WNHNN, CDR2 SYGVQD, per germline (reference sequence). This CDR3 is 16 amino acids long. Trimming took off 0 bases at V and 9 bases at J, with 18 bases between the two ends. CDR3 DNA sequence: TGCGCCAGCAGTGAGTCGGCCCCCGGGACACCCGGCACCATATATTTT. This sequence encodes CASSESAPGTPGTIYF.

V usage is TRBV15 and J usage is TRBJ1-4; D might be TRBD1 (5 bases). The CDR3 loop spans 16 amino acids. Germline CDR1 reads LNHNV; CDR2 reads YYDKDF (reference sequence). V lost 0 bases to trimming and J lost 5 bases, with 13 bases between them. The CDR3 DNA reads as TGTGCCACCAGCAGAGATCCCGGGACGGTAAATGAAAAACTGTTTTTT. Amino acids: CATSRDPGTVNEKLFF.

This clone appeared a single time. The chain couples TRBV7-9 to TRBJ1-5; tentatively, D is TRBD1 (5 bases). Between the trimmed V and J ends, which lost 5 bases and 9 bases, there was a span of 17 bases. The CDR3 consists of 14 residues. CDR1 is SEHNR and CDR2 is FQNEAQ in the germline V gene (reference sequence). DNA of the CDR3: TGTGCCAGCAGCCTTCAGGGCCCCGGTCGGCCCCAGCATTTT. Its translation is CASSLQGPGRPQHF.

This rearrangement joins TRBV7-8 to TRBJ2-1; D call uncertain. CDR3 length equals 16 residues. V was cut by 1 base and J by 2 bases, with 12 bases left in between. Germline V gene data show CDR1 as SGHVS and CDR2 as FQNEAQ. Here the CDR3 reads CASSLGWPRTYNEQFF. CDR3 DNA: TGTGCCAGCAGCTTAGGGTGGCCGAGGACCTACAATGAGCAGTTCTTC. The whole variable domain, remainder taken from reference TRBV7-8 and TRBJ2-1, is GAGVSQSPRYKVAKRGQDVALRCDPISGHVSLFWYQQALGQGPEFLTYFQNEAQLDKSGLPSDRFFAERPEGSVSTLKIQRTQQEDSAVYLCASSLGWPRTYNEQFFGPGTRLTVL.

The chain employs TRBV15 and TRBJ2-5; D might be TRBD2 (5 bases). Germline CDR1 and CDR2: LNHNV and YYDKDF (reference sequence). Trimming pared 1 base from V and 2 bases from J, leaving 14 bases between. The CDR3 contains 16 residues. The CDR3 sequence is CATSRGRWVGQETQYF. Here the CDR3 DNA reads TGTGCCACCAGCAGAGGGAGGTGGGTCGGGCAAGAGACCCAGTACTTC. Full variable domain (rest looked up from reference TRBV15 and TRBJ2-5): DAMVIQNPRYQVTQFGKPVTLSCSQTLNHNVMYWYQQKSSQAPKLLFHYYDKDFNNEADTPDNFQSRRPNTSFCFLDIRSPGLGDTAMYLCATSRGRWVGQETQYFGPGTRLLVL.

The chain recombines TRBV5-1 with TRBJ1-1; 9 bases agree with TRBD1. Germline V gene sequence: CDR1 SGHRS, CDR2 YFSETQ. Trimming at V came to 0 bases and at J to 5 bases, leaving 14 bases not matched to a gene. The CDR3 runs to 18 residues. CDR3 residues: CASSLGHGQGMGITEAFF. The CDR3 bases are TGCGCCAGCAGCTTGGGCCATGGACAGGGGATGGGTATTACTGAAGCTTTCTTT.

The gene calls are TRBV28 and TRBJ1-2, with D tentatively TRBD1 (5 bases). The CDR3 has 12 residues. The germline V gene encodes CDR1 MDHEN and CDR2 SYDVKM. Trimming left V 7 bases short and J 3 bases short, with 9 bases between. The CDR3 sequence: CASTGGHYGYTF. The CDR3 DNA reads TGTGCCAGCACGGGGGGACACTATGGCTACACCTTC.

This chain uses TRBV7-2 with TRBJ2-1; D is undetermined. The V and J ends lost 5 bases and 4 bases respectively, with 6 bases between them. Germline V CDR1 and CDR2: SGHTA, FQGNSA. CDR3 size: 12 residues. CDR3 region: CASSLWYNEQFF. The CDR3 nucleotides read TGTGCCAGCAGCCTCTGGTACAATGAGCAGTTCTTC.

Only one count was recorded for this clone. The V gene is TRBV2, the J gene TRBJ1-1; D is unresolved. The V end was cut by 6 bases, the J end by 0 bases, with 14 bases between. Per germline, CDR1 SNHLY and CDR2 FYNNEI. This CDR3 contains 15 residues. The CDR3 loop is CASRGLGPVNTEAFF. DNA for the CDR3: TGTGCCAGCAGAGGACTCGGACCGGTGAACACTGAAGCTTTCTTT.

CDR3 sequence: CASDRDFSYEQYF. In DNA, the CDR3 is TGTGCCAGCGACAGGGACTTCTCCTACGAGCAGTACTTC. The chain is built from TRBV27 and TRBJ2-7; TRBD1 might be the D (7 bases). The CDR3 loop spans 13 amino acids. V dropped 8 bases and J dropped 0 bases, with 11 bases sitting between them. Per germline, CDR1 MNHEY and CDR2 SMNVEV (reference sequence).

V is TRBV7-9 and J is TRBJ2-1; no clear D gene. V lost 5 bases and J lost 15, with 8 bases in between. The CDR3 contains 9 residues. Germline V gene sequence: CDR1 SEHNR, CDR2 FQNEAQ (reference sequence). The CDR3 sequence is CASSPGLFF. The CDR3 nucleotides are TGTGCCAGCAGCCCCGGTCTGTTCTTC.

The chain employs TRBV28 and TRBJ1-5; D not resolved. Between the trimmed V and J ends, which lost 4 bases and 2 bases, there was a span of 9 bases. The CDR3 contains 14 residues. Germline loops: CDR1 MDHEN, CDR2 SYDVKM. The CDR3 region is CASSWGYGNQPQHF. The CDR3 bases are TGTGCCAGCAGTTGGGGTTATGGCAATCAGCCCCAGCATTTT.

This clone was seen only once. As DNA, the CDR3 is TGTGCCAGCAGCCAAGCAGGAGTACTAGCGGGAGGGGGGACCTACAATGAGCAGTTCTTC. This encodes CASSQAGVLAGGGTYNEQFF. The rearrangement links TRBV3-1 (or the pseudogene TRBV3-2) to TRBJ2-1; 13 bases match TRBD2. The CDR3 runs to 20 residues. Germline V CDR1 and CDR2: LGHDT, YNNKEL (reference sequence). V shed 1 base, J shed 2 bases, and the junction held 11 bases outside the gene matches.

Written as DNA, the CDR3 is TGTGCCAGCAGCAAAGCTCGACGACCGGGACCCTCGGAGAGCAATCAGCCCCAGCATTTT. Translation: CASSKARRPGPSESNQPQHF. This chain connects TRBV21-1 to TRBJ1-5. TRBV21-1 is described as a pseudogene. The length of the CDR3 is 20 residues.

This chain links TRBV7-8 with TRBJ1-6; 10 nucleotides align to TRBD1. Per germline, CDR1 SGHVS and CDR2 FQNEAQ. The CDR3 runs 14 residues. V shed 4 bases, J shed 13 bases, and the junction held 7 bases outside the gene matches. The CDR3 reads CASSSGQGKGPLHF. The CDR3 region has the DNA TGTGCCAGCAGCTCGGGACAGGGGAAAGGGCCCCTCCACTTT.

The genes are TRBV4-2 and TRBJ1-1; D is unclear. There are 16 residues in the CDR3. V was pared by 1 base and J by 7 bases, with 19 bases between. Germline CDR1 LGHNA, CDR2 YNFKEQ. The CDR3 DNA follows: TGTGCCAGCAGCCAAGTCCGGGCACCCCAAAGAGGTGAAGCTTTCTTT. Translation: CASSQVRAPQRGEAFF.

The chain is built from TRBV7-2 and TRBJ1-6, with unresolved D. Trimming took 2 bases from V and 6 from J, leaving 14 bases between them. Germline CDR1 reads SGHTA; CDR2 reads FQGNSA. The CDR3 has 16 amino acids. CDR3 amino acids: CASSLRGGMGNSPLHF. Written as DNA, the CDR3 is TGTGCCAGCAGCTTACGGGGAGGGATGGGTAATTCACCCCTCCACTTT.

Here the CDR3 reads CASSLMGLALTSTDTQYF. CDR3 in DNA: TGTGCCAGCAGTTTAATGGGGCTAGCGTTGACTAGCACAGATACGCAGTATTTT. The V and J genes are TRBV28 and TRBJ2-3; weak D call: TRBD2 (6 bases). This CDR3 is 18 amino acids long. CDR1 is MDHEN, CDR2 SYDVKM, per germline. Trimming shortened V by 2 bases and J by 0 bases, and 18 bases separated the two germline ends.

This clone appeared a single time. The V gene is TRBV9, the J gene TRBJ2-6; the match to TRBD1 covers 7 bases. Trimming at V came to 0 bases and at J to 3 bases, leaving 12 bases not matched to a gene. The germline V gene encodes CDR1 SGDLS and CDR2 YYNGEE. This CDR3 has 19 residues. Here the CDR3 reads CASSVAGRTGSVGANVLTF. The CDR3 DNA reads as TGTGCCAGCAGCGTAGCAGGAAGGACAGGCTCGGTTGGGGCCAACGTCCTGACTTTC.

This clone was seen a single time. CDR3 DNA: TGTGCCAGCACCCCAAAGGGAAGAGGGGTAATTGAGCAGTTCTTC. Amino acid sequence: CASTPKGRGVIEQFF. The chain combines TRBV7-2 with TRBJ2-1; the D gene could be TRBD1 or TRBD2 (5 bases each). Germline assignment: CDR1 SGHTA and CDR2 FQGNSA. The CDR3 sequence is 15 residues long. Trimming removed 7 bases at V and 9 bases at J, with 22 bases between.

The chain is built from TRBV28 and TRBJ1-4; the D gene is possibly TRBD1 (5 bases). Germline V gene data show CDR1 as MDHEN and CDR2 as SYDVKM. Trimming took 4 bases from V and 8 from J, leaving 29 bases between them. This CDR3 contains 19 residues. CDR3 bases: TGTGCCAGCAGTTCCTGGACATTTGGGAGGTCGAGTCCCCTCGAAAAACTGTTTTTT. The encoded protein is CASSSWTFGRSSPLEKLFF.

This clone has a single count. The V gene is TRBV24-1, the J gene TRBJ1-4, with 7 bases identical to TRBD1. The CDR3 is made up of 13 amino acids. The V and J ends lost 7 bases and 7 bases, in that order; junction bases with no gene match: 5. The germline CDR1 and CDR2 sequences are KGHDR and SFDVKD. CDR3: CATSRQGGEKLFF. CDR3 coding DNA: TGTGCCACCAGCCGACAGGGAGGTGAAAAACTGTTTTTT.

This clone came up once. This chain uses TRBV7-3 with TRBJ2-3, with D maybe TRBD1 (5 bases). Trimming stripped 10 bases from V and 2 bases from J, with 13 bases between. Germline lookup yields CDR1 SGHTA and CDR2 FQGTGA. The CDR3 is 13 residues long. CDR3 nucleotide sequence: TGTGCCACATTAGGGGCAGACACAGATACGCAGTATTTT. Its translation: CATLGADTDTQYF.

The rearrangement joins TRBV7-2 to TRBJ1-6; a possible D gene is TRBD1 (6 bases). V dropped 1 base and J dropped 10 bases, with 11 bases sitting between them. CDR3 length equals 14 residues. Germline CDR1 SGHTA, CDR2 FQGNSA. This chain's CDR3 is CASSLDRAGSPLHF. The CDR3 DNA is TGTGCCAGCAGCTTAGACAGGGCTGGCTCACCCCTCCACTTT.

This chain uses TRBV19 with TRBJ1-5, with D unclear. Trimming removed 6 bases from V and 0 bases from J, with 15 bases in between. The CDR3 spans 16 residues. Germline V gene sequence: CDR1 LNHDA, CDR2 SQIVND (reference sequence). The CDR3: CASRGGTLYSNQPQHF. The CDR3 DNA is TGTGCCAGTAGGGGAGGAACCTTATATAGCAATCAGCCCCAGCATTTT.